The sequence of this T cell receptor (beta chain) was determined in a study of response to subunit inactivated influenza vaccine. Overall study results and limits: There was a suggestion from the authors that each seasonal influenza vaccination recruits few new T cells.

Trimming left V 6 bases short and J 9 bases short, with 9 bases between. This CDR3 spans 12 amino acids. One entry per CDR3 protein, called by TCRdb with MiXCR from the RT-PCR reads. The data show 500,000 or so distinct CDR3 sequences, approximately 11% seen once. There are a few counts of this clonotype. Its antigen is unidentified. The specimen was PBMCs from blood, collected about 6 weeks after vaccination. The clonotype was recovered from a man in his forties or fifties who received an inactivated influenza vaccine. V gene TRBV12-3 or TRBV12-4 combines with J gene TRBJ1-6; D is uncertain. CDR3 DNA sequence: TGTGCCAGCAGGTTTCGCGGTTCACCCCTCCACTTT. Protein sequence: CASRFRGSPLHF.